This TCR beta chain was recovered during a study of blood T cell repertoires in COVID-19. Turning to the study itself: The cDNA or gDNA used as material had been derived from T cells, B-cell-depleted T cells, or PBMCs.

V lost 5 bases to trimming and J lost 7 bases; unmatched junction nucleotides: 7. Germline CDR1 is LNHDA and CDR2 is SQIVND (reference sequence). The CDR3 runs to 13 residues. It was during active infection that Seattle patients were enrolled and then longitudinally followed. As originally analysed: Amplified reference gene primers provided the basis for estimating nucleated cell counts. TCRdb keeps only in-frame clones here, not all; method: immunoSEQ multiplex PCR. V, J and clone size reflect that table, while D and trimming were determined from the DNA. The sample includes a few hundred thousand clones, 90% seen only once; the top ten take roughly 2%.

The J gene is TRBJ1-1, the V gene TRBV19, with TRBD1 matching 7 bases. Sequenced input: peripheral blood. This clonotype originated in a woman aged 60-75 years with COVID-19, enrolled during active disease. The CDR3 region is CASSLRTGREAFF. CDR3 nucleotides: TGTGCCAGTAGTCTTAGGACAGGACGTGAAGCTTTCTTT.